Each of the 9 T cell receptor beta chains below was sequenced from the same sample in a study of T cells in Graves' hyperthyroidism and ophthalmopathy. The CDR3 regions of TCR beta were amplified from RNA transcripts. An initial round of RT-PCR targeting the TCR CDR3 relied on the HTBI primer set. TCRdb used MiXCR to reprocess the multiplex PCR reads, holding one entry per CDR3 protein. The sample carries fewer than 650,000 distinct CDR3 sequences, 14% recorded once. Sequenced input: blood. The receptor set was obtained from a woman aged 18-29 years with Graves' ophthalmopathy.

This clonotype was picked up many times. The CDR3 DNA reads TGTGCCTGGATAGCGGGAGGGCCCTACGAGCAGTACTTC. It codes for CAWIAGGPYEQYF. This sequence joins TRBV30 and TRBJ2-7; 11 bases fit TRBD2. The germline CDR1 and CDR2 sequences are GTSNPN and SVGIG (reference sequence). This CDR3 contains 13 residues. The J segment lost 2 bases and the V segment lost 4 bases, leaving 1 base of the junction unmatched. Full variable domain (outside the CDR3, taken from reference TRBV30 and TRBJ2-7): SQTIHQWPATLVQPVGSPLSLECTVEGTSNPNLYWYRQAAGRGLQLLFYSVGIGQISSEVPQNLSASRPQDRQFILSSKKLLLSDSGFYLCAWIAGGPYEQYFGPGTRLTVT.

The rearrangement links TRBV29-1 to TRBJ2-1, with D possibly being TRBD2 (6 bases). Germline CDR1 SQVTM, CDR2 ANQGSEA. The V end lost 8 bases, the J end lost 3 bases, and 20 bases lay between the germline ends. The CDR3 spans 15 residues. CDR3 DNA sequence: TGCAGCTCCGCCGGGGGACGGAGTAACTACAATGAGCAGTTCTTC. This sequence encodes CSSAGGRSNYNEQFF.

This clonotype was detected ten times or more. The genes are TRBV6-5 and TRBJ1-1; 8 bases fit TRBD1. The CDR3 sequence is 15 residues long. V was clipped by 2 bases and J by 4 bases; unmatched bases: 6. Germline CDR1 and CDR2: MNHEY and SVGAGI. The CDR3 DNA is TGTGCCAGCAGTTACCGACAGGGGTGGGGCACTGAAGCTTTCTTT. Its protein product is CASSYRQGWGTEAFF.

This clonotype was recorded many times. The chain carries TRBV5-8 and TRBJ1-1; D is ambiguous. Per the germline V gene, CDR1 is SGHTS and CDR2 is YDEGEE. CDR3 length equals 15 residues. The germline V and J ends were trimmed by 1 base and 5 bases, with 15 bases remaining between them. CDR3 coding DNA: TGTGCCAGCAGCTTGAACCCCGTTCGGCGGACTGAAGCTTTCTTT. Its translation: CASSLNPVRRTEAFF.

This chain connects TRBV20-1 to TRBJ2-5; D possibly uses TRBD1 or TRBD2 (6 bases each). V dropped 3 bases and J dropped 5 bases, with 10 bases sitting between them. The CDR3 is 12 amino acids. Germline V gives CDR1 DFQATT, CDR2 SNEGSKA (reference sequence). The CDR3 region is CSASWGAETQYF. In nucleotides, the CDR3 is TGCAGTGCTAGTTGGGGGGCGGAGACCCAGTACTTC.

This clonotype was detected many times. This chain links TRBV6-5 with TRBJ2-7; the match to TRBD2 covers 13 bases. V was pared by 2 bases and J by 3 bases, with 16 bases of the junction left unmatched. The CDR3 covers 20 residues. The germline V gene encodes CDR1 MNHEY and CDR2 SVGAGI. The DNA of the CDR3 is TGTGCCAGCAGTTACATCAAAGGGGGGACTAGCGGGAATCTGCTCTACGAGCAGTACTTC. Translation: CASSYIKGGTSGNLLYEQYF.

This clonotype was seen at least ten times. This chain joins TRBV12-3 or TRBV12-4 and TRBJ1-2; perhaps TRBD1 as D (6 bases). Deletions cut 3 bases from V and 3 bases from J, with 11 bases between. This CDR3 has 14 residues. The CDR3 protein is CASSLDRYDYGYTF. Here the CDR3 DNA reads TGTGCCAGCAGTTTGGACAGATACGACTATGGCTACACCTTC.

This clonotype has only a few counts. The genes are TRBV30 and TRBJ2-5, with D maybe TRBD2 (5 bases). This CDR3 has 19 amino acids. Trimming took 0 bases from V and 3 from J, leaving 26 bases between them. Germline V lookup: CDR1 GTSNPN, CDR2 SVGIG (reference sequence). CDR3 nucleotide sequence: TGTGCCTGGAGTGTACAGAGAAACCCGATGGGATACGGGGAAGAGACCCAGTACTTC. Amino acid sequence: CAWSVQRNPMGYGEETQYF. The whole variable domain, remainder taken from reference TRBV30 and TRBJ2-5, is SQTIHQWPATLVQPVGSPLSLECTVEGTSNPNLYWYRQAAGRGLQLLFYSVGIGQISSEVPQNLSASRPQDRQFILSSKKLLLSDSGFYLCAWSVQRNPMGYGEETQYFGPGTRLLVL.

This chain links TRBV25-1 with TRBJ2-4; maybe TRBD2 (5 bases). The V end was cut by 2 bases, the J end by 3 bases, with 17 bases between. CDR1 MGHDK and CDR2 SYGVNS come from the germline V gene. The CDR3 sequence is 17 residues long. The CDR3 region has the DNA TGTGCCAGCAGTGAAGAGGGAACCGATGGGGTCAAAAACATTCAGTACTTC. Protein sequence: CASSEEGTDGVKNIQYF.